This T cell receptor (beta chain) is drawn from a study of CD8+ T cells in alopecia areata. Following RNA extraction, reverse transcription yielded cDNA that acted as the sequencing template. Using immunoSEQ multiplex PCR, the repertoire was profiled, and TCRdb retains in-frame clones only, with some absent. Listed here are under 350,000 clones without any singletons, the top ten holding 0.9% to 1.5%. This clone was counted between two and nine times. All gene names here are mouse names. With the read ending 4 residues before the CDR3 end, the germline J gene is used to fill in that end. Sorting of pooled cutaneous lymph node cells was based on CD4, CD8alpha, NKG2D, NKG2ACE and other markers. V lost 10 bases to trimming and J lost 0 bases, with 10 bases between them. In germline, CDR1 is MSHET, CDR2 SYDVDS. The CDR3 is 12 residues long.

The chain links TRBV29 to TRBJ2-7; D perhaps matches TRBD1 (5 bases). This TCR was sampled from a C3H/HeJ mouse with alopecia areata. Mice of this strain are of MHC haplotype H2-k. Material: CD4+ T cells sorted from a lymph node. The CDR3 DNA, read in part, is TGTGCTACCTCGACAGTCTCCTAT. Translated, it gives CATSTVSY. The entire CDR3 protein reads CATSTVSYEQYF.